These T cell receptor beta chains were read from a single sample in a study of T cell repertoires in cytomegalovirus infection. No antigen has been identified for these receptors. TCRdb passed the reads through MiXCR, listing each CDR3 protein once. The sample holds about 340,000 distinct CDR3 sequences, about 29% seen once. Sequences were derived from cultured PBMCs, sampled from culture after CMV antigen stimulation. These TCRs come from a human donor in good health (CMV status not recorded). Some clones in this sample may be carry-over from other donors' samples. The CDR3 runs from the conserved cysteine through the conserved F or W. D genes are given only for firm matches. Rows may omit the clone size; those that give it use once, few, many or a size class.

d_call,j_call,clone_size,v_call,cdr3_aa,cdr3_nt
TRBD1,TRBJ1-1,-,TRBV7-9,CASRPDRGETEAFF,TGTGCCAGCAGACCCGACAGGGGAGAAACTGAAGCTTTCTTT
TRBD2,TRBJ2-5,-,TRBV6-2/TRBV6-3,CASRASGAETQYF,TGTGCCAGCAGGGCTAGCGGGGCGGAGACCCAGTACTTC
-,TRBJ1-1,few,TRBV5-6,CASSASGTITEAFF,TGTGCCAGCAGCGCGTCCGGGACTATCACTGAAGCTTTCTTT
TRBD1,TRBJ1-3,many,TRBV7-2,CASRAGQGSGNTIYF,TGTGCCAGCAGGGCGGGACAGGGCTCTGGAAACACCATATATTTT
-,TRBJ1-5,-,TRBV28,CATRRGGYSNQPQHF,TGTGCTACCCGAAGGGGCGGGTATAGCAATCAGCCCCAGCATTTT
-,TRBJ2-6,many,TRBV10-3,CAISESPVAGANVLTF,TGTGCCATCAGTGAGTCTCCGGTGGCTGGGGCCAACGTCCTGACTTTC
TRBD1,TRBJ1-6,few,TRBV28,CASSITGTAANSPLHF,TGTGCCAGCAGTATCACCGGGACAGCTGCTAATTCACCCCTCCACTTT
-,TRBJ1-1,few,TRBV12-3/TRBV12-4,CASSYRESNTEAFF,TGTGCCAGCAGTTACCGGGAATCGAACACTGAAGCTTTCTTT
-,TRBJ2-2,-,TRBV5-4,CASSLGRATGELFF,TGTGCCAGCAGCTTAGGGCGGGCGACCGGGGAGCTGTTTTTT
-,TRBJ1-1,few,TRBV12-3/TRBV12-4,CASSLVGPNTEAFF,TGTGCCAGCAGTTTAGTCGGGCCGAACACTGAAGCTTTCTTT
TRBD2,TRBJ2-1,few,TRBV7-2,CASSLTSGSLDNEQFF,TGTGCCAGCAGCTTAACTAGCGGGAGTCTAGACAATGAGCAGTTCTTC
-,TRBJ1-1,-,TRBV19,CASSMPPENTEAFF,TGTGCCAGTAGTATGCCCCCGGAGAACACTGAAGCTTTCTTT
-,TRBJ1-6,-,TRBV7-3,CASSSTAGRDLHF,TGTGCCAGCAGCTCGACCGCCGGTAGAGACCTCCACTTT
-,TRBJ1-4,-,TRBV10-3,CAISETETNEKLFF,TGTGCCATCAGTGAGACAGAAACTAATGAAAAACTGTTTTTT
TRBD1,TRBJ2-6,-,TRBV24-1,CATGTGTTGANVLTF,TGTGCCACCGGGACAGGGACAACTGGGGCCAACGTCCTGACTTTC
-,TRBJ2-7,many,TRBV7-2,CASSSTYEQYF,TGTGCCAGCAGCTCCACCTACGAGCAGTACTTC
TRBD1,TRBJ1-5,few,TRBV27,CAKTPPGQGGDQPQHF,TGTGCCAAAACCCCCCCCGGACAGGGTGGGGATCAGCCCCAGCATTTT
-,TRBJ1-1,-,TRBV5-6,CASSLGSQGATEAFF,TGTGCCAGCAGCTTGGGGTCACAGGGAGCCACTGAAGCTTTCTTT
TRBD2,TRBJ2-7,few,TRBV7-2,CASSLGQGFRTSGIDEQYF,TGTGCCAGCAGCTTAGGGCAGGGTTTCCGGACTAGCGGGATTGACGAGCAGTACTTC
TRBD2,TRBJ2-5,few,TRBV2,CASRKLAGGQETQYF,TGTGCCAGCAGAAAACTAGCGGGAGGCCAAGAGACCCAGTACTTC
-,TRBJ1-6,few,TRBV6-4,CASSEGNWRNSPLHF,TGTGCCAGCAGTGAAGGCAACTGGAGGAATTCACCCCTCCACTTT
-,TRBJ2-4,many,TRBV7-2,CASSRQILAKNIQYF,TGTGCCAGCAGCCGACAGATTTTAGCCAAAAACATTCAGTACTTC
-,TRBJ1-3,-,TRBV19,CASSIGTYSGNTIYF,TGTGCCAGTAGTATAGGCACCTACTCTGGAAACACCATATATTTT
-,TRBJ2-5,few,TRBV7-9,CASSPEQGQETQYF,TGTGCCAGCAGCCCCGAACAGGGACAAGAGACCCAGTACTTC
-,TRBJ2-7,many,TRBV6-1,CASRRLTDSYEQYF,TGTGCCAGCAGGAGGCTGACAGATTCCTACGAGCAGTACTTC
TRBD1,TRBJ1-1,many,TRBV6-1,CASSSLGQGSTEAFF,TGTGCCAGCAGTAGCCTGGGACAGGGTTCGACTGAAGCTTTCTTT
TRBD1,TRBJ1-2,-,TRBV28,CASSPTGTGLGRGYTF,TGTGCCAGCAGTCCAACCGGGACAGGGTTAGGTCGTGGCTACACCTTC
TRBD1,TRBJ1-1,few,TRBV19,CASSIWTGNTEAFF,TGTGCCAGTAGTATTTGGACAGGGAACACTGAAGCTTTCTTT